What follows describes a single T cell receptor (beta chain). Its antigen is currently unknown. The listed genes are named as in mouse. The read ends 1 residue before the CDR3 terminus; that terminus is restored from the germline J gene. At the DNA level, this CDR3 is encoded by other sequences in the same sample as well. This sample is part of a study of tissue T cells after allogeneic stem cell transplantation. Trimming removed 1 base at V and 1 base at J, with 6 bases between. This CDR3 has 14 amino acids. Germline values: CDR1 SGHND, CDR2 FRSKSL. Study-level points and caveats: Only a limited share of tissue TCRs appeared in blood or spleen. Across patients, clones rarely overlapped, yet motif clusters were shared tissue-specifically.

Time point specified: mouse harvest day 7 after allogeneic transplant. Mouse grafts combined 10^7 T-cell-depleted bone marrow cells with 10^6 splenic CD5+ T cells. This mouse GVHD model was MHC-mismatched B6 to BALB/c, profiled day 7 or 14. The table came from immunoSEQ multiplex PCR; TCRdb's copy has only in-frame clones and leaves some out. The table lists around 2,700 clones, 50% to 60% of them singletons, with roughly 4.4% in the top ten. The receptor was derived from a female BALB/c mouse given C57BL/6 T cells with graft-versus-host disease after an allogeneic hematopoietic cell transplant. V gene TRBV15 combines with J gene TRBJ2-3; the D gene could be TRBD1 or TRBD2 (5 bases each). The sample was gut tissue. The covered CDR3 bases are TGTGCCAGCAGTTTAGGGGGCGGTGCAGAAACGCTGTAT. Translating gives CASSLGGGAETLY. The CDR3 in its entirety is CASSLGGGAETLYF.